This T cell receptor beta chain emerged from a study of T cell responses to AZD1222 COVID-19 vaccine. Points from the study as a whole: In a largely white British group with more females than males, clonal diversity was possibly underestimated.

This clone was seen only once. As yet, its antigen is unknown. Only in-frame clones appear in the TCRdb table, and some are missing; sequencing was by immunoSEQ multiplex PCR. This sample carries approximately 140,000 clones, 80% to 95% of them seen once, and the ten largest clones take about 4.1%. CDR1 and CDR2 from the germline V gene are SQVTM and ANQGSEA. V lost 5 bases to trimming and J lost 1 base, with 0 bases between them. This CDR3 comprises 10 residues. The receptor's source is an adult who received the AZD1222 COVID-19 vaccine. This chain joins TRBV29-1 and TRBJ2-1, with D hard to call. The sample was peripheral blood, taken 28 days after the second AZD1222 dose. The CDR3 coding sequence is TGCAGCGTTTCCTACAATGAGCAGTTCTTC. Residues: CSVSYNEQFF.